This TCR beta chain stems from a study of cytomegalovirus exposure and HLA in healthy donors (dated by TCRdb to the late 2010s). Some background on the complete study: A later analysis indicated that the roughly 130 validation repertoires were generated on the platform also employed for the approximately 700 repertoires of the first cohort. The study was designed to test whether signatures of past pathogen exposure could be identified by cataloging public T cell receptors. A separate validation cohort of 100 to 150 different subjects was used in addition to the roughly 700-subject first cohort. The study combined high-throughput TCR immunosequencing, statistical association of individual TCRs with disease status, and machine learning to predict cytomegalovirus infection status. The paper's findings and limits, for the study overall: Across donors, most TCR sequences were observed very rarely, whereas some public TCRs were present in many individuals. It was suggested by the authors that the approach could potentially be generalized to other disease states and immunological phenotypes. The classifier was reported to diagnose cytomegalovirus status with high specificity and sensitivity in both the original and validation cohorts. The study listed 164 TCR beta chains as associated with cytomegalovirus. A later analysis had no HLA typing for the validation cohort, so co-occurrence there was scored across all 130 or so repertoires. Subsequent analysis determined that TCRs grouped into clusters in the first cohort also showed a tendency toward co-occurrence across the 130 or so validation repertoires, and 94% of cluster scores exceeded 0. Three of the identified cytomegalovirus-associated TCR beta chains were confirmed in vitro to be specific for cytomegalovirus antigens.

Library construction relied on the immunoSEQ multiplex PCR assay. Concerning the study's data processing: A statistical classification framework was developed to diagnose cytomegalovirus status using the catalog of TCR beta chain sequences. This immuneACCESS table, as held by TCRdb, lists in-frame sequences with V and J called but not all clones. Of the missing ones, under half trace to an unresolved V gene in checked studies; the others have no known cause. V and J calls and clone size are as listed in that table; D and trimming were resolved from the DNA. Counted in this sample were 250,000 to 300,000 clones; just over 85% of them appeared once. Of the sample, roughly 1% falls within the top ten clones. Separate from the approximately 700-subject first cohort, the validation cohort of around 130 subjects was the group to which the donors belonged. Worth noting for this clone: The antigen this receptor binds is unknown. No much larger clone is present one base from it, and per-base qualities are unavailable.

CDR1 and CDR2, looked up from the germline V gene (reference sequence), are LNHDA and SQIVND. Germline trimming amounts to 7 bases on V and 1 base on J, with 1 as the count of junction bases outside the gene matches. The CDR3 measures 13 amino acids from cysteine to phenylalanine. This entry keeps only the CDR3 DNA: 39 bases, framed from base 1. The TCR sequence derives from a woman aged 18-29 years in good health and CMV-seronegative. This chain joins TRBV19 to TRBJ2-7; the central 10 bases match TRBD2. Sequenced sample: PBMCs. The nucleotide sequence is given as TGTGCCAGTAAGACTAGCGGGTCCTACGAGCAGTACTTC. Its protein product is CASKTSGSYEQYF.